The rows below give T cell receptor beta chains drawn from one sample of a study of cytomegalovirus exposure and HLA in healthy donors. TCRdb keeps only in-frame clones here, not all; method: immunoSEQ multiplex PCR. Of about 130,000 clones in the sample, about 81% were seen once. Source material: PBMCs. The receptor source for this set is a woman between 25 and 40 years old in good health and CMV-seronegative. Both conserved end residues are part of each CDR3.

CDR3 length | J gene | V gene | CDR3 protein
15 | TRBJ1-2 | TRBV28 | CASRHRVLSNYGYTF
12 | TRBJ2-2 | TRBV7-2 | CASSNLNGELFF
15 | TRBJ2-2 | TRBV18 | CASSPPARNTGELFF
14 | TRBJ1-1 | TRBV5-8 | CASSSRTGQTEAFF
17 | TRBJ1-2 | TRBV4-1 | CASSQVTGQGAYYGYTF
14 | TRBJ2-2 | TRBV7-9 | CASMGTANTGELFF
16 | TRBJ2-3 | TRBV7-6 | CASSLIAGGGTDTQYF
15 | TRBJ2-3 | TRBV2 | CASRRWDTQVDTQYF
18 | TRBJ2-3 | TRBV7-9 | CASSLNLLDGGVTDTQYF
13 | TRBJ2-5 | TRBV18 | CASSLTRGETQYF
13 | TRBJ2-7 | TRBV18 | CASSRDPAYEQYF
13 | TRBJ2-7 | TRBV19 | CASSRAVNYEQYF
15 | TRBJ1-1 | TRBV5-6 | CASSLFGDMNTEAFF
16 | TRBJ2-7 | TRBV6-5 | CASSYSSMGLAYEQYF
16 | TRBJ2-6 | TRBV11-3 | CASSLGGSSGANVLTF
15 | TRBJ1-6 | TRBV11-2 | CASSVRPGNNSPLHF
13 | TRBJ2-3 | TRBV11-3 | CATSVRVQDTQYF
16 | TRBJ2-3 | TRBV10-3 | CAISGLAEGGTDTQYF
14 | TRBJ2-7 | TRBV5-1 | CASSPGTGGYEQYF
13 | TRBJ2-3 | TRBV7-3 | CASSWSLTDTQYF
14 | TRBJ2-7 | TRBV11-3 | CASSSGTGVYEQYF
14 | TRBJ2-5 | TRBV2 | CASTRLAVGETQYF
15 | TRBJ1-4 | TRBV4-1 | CASSPTGTGDEKLFF
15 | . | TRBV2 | CASSTRDRGAGELFF
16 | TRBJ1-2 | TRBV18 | CASSPSGQGTSYGYTF
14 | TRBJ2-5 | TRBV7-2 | CASSLIYAGQTQYF
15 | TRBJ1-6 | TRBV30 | CAWRRGRPYNSPLHF
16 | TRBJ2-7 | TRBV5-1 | CASSLGYKYGAYEQYF
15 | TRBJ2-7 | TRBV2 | CASRPGLARDYEQYF
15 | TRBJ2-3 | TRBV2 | CASNLAASSTDTQYF
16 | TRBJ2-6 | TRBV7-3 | CASSSRQGAGANVLTF
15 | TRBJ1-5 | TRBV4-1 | CASSRQGFYNQPQHF
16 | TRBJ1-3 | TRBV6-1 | CASSALFRGSGNTIYF
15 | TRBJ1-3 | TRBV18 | CASSLLDSPGNTIYF
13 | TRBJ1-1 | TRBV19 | CASSTSGGTEAFF
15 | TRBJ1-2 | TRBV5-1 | CASSAAVGANYGYTF
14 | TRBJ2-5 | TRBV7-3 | CASSFTGGHETQYF
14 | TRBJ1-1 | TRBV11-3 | CASSLQGMNTEAFF
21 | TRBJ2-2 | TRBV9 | CASSVGRLAGGRASNTGELFF
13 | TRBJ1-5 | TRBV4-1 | CASSQIVYQPQHF
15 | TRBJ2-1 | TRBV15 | CATSEIGTDYNEQFF
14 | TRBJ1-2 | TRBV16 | CASSQSRTQDGYTF
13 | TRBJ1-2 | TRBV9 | CASSASGVVGYTF
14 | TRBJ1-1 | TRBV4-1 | CASTSGGTNTEAFF
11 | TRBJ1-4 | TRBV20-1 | CSASPGEKLFF
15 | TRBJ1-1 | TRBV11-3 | CASSLLAEGNTEAFF
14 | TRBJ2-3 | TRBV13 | CASSLSPVTDTQYF
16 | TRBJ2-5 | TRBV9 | CASSALAGGRGETQYF
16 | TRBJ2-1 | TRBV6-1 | CASSAGQGSMYNEQFF
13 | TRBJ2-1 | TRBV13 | CAIRGAGYNEQFF
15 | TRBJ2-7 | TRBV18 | CASSPPGQGAYEQYF
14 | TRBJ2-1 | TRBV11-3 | CASSFSGSSYEQFF
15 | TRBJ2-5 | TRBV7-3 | CASSLKGGEQETQYF
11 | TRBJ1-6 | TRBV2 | CASGLYSPLHF
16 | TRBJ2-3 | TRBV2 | CASSEAPGTSTDTQYF
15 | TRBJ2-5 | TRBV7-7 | CASSLGTSGRETQYF